The rows below give T cell receptor beta chains drawn from one sample of a study of T cell changes during pregnancy in multiple sclerosis. Clones were read by immunoSEQ multiplex PCR, and TCRdb kept only the in-frame ones, dropping some. This table has roughly 100,000 clones, approximately 91% appearing once. Sequenced material: peripheral blood, taken after pregnancy. The receptors were gathered from a female donor with multiple sclerosis, enrolled in a pregnancy study. The CDR3 runs from the conserved cysteine through the conserved F or W. The D gene is left open where the match is weak. Size tells how often a clone was seen (once, few, many) or the class of an expanded clone, and some rows leave it out.

V	D	size	J	DNA	CDR3
TRBV2	TRBD2	.	TRBJ2-5	TGTGCCAGCAGTGAAGCGCGGGGGGAGGAGACCCAGTACTTC	CASSEARGEETQYF
TRBV18	TRBD1	.	TRBJ2-1	TGTGCCAGCTCACTAAACAGGGGGCAGGGTGAGCAGTTCTTC	CASSLNRGQGEQFF
TRBV27	TRBD2	.	TRBJ2-7	TGTGCCAGCAGGTATAGCGGGTCCGACTCCTACGAGCAGTACTTC	CASRYSGSDSYEQYF
TRBV7-3	.	once	TRBJ2-3	TGTGCCAGCAGATTAAGAGTAGCCACAGATACGCAGTATTTT	CASRLRVATDTQYF
TRBV7-9	.	.	TRBJ2-3	TGTGCCAGCAGCTCAGCTAGTAGAGCGATACGGGATACGCAGTATTTT	CASSSASRAIRDTQYF
TRBV9	.	.	TRBJ1-1	TGTGCCAGCATCCCCGGGCCGGGGGAAGGACGAAACACTGAAGCTTTCTTT	CASIPGPGEGRNTEAFF
TRBV9	TRBD1	.	TRBJ2-3	TGTGCCAGCAGCGCCTCAGGGGGCCTAGATACGCAGTATTTT	CASSASGGLDTQYF
TRBV6-6	.	once	TRBJ2-5	TGTGCCAGCAGTTACCTAGAGACCCAGTACTTC	CASSYLETQYF
TRBV6-1	TRBD1	.	TRBJ1-4	TGTGCCAGCAGTGAATCTGCCGGGACAGCACATGAAAAACTGTTTTTT	CASSESAGTAHEKLFF
TRBV10-2	.	few	TRBJ1-4	TGCGCCAGCAGTGAGTTACAGCAAGTGGTTCAAAAACTGTTTTTT	CASSELQQVVQKLFF
TRBV19	TRBD1	once	TRBJ2-1	TGTGCCAGTAGTATCGAGGGGGCCTCCTACAATGAGCAGTTCTTC	CASSIEGASYNEQFF
TRBV5-8	.	.	TRBJ2-2	TGTGCCAGCAGCTTAGGCCAGGGGTTGTTCGCGAACACCGGGGAGCTGTTTTTT	CASSLGQGLFANTGELFF
TRBV5-1	.	.	TRBJ2-3	TGCGCCAGCCAGCGGACAGATACGCAGTATTTT	CASQRTDTQYF
TRBV10-3	.	.	TRBJ1-4	TGTGCCATCCGGCAAGGGAGAAGCGAAAAACTGTTTTTT	CAIRQGRSEKLFF
TRBV20-1	.	.	TRBJ1-1	TGCAGTGCTCACAGGGATGCAGCTTTCTTT	CSAHRDAAFF
TRBV6-6	.	.	TRBJ1-1	TGTGCCAGCAGTTATATCGGGGTGGACACTGAAGCTTTCTTT	CASSYIGVDTEAFF
TRBV6-5	.	.	TRBJ1-5	TGTGCCAGCAGGTCTCGGGATAGCAATCAGCCCCAGCATTTT	CASRSRDSNQPQHF
TRBV7-8	TRBD2	.	TRBJ2-3	TGTGCCAGCAGCTTAGCCCGCGGCGGGGGGGTGAACACAGATACGCAGTATTTT	CASSLARGGGVNTDTQYF
TRBV18	.	.	TRBJ1-1	TGTGCCAGCTCACCGGCGGCCAGGGCGAACACTGAAGCTTTCTTT	CASSPAARANTEAFF
TRBV27	TRBD2	.	TRBJ2-3	TGTGCCAGCAGTCCCCTAGCGGGGGGCCCGGTAGATACGCAGTATTTT	CASSPLAGGPVDTQYF
TRBV6-5	TRBD1	.	TRBJ2-2	TGTGCCAGCAGTTACCAGACGACAGGGTCCGGGGAGCTGTTTTTT	CASSYQTTGSGELFF
TRBV7-3	.	.	TRBJ1-6	TGTGCCAGCAGCTTAAAGGGGGTGACAGGATCCTCACCCCTCCACTTT	CASSLKGVTGSSPLHF
TRBV5-4	TRBD1	.	TRBJ2-5	TGTGCCAGCAGCCCCCGGGACAGCAAAGAGACCCAGTACTTC	CASSPRDSKETQYF
TRBV25-1	TRBD1	.	TRBJ1-2	TGTGCCAGCAGCCAGGGACAGTACTATGGCTACACCTTC	CASSQGQYYGYTF
TRBV15	TRBD1	.	TRBJ1-2	TGTGCCACCCTTGACAGGGGGGCCTATGGCTACACCTTC	CATLDRGAYGYTF
TRBV13	TRBD1	.	TRBJ2-5	TGTGCCAGCAGCCCCCGGACAGGGGAAGAGACCCAGTACTTC	CASSPRTGEETQYF
TRBV7-9	TRBD2	.	TRBJ2-3	TGTGCCAGCAGCTTAGCGGAGCTAGCGGGGGGAAGGGATACGCAGTATTTT	CASSLAELAGGRDTQYF
TRBV15	.	once	TRBJ1-1	TGTGCCACCTCGGACGGGGTTGGACGAGCTTTCTTT	CATSDGVGRAFF
TRBV7-9	TRBD2	.	TRBJ2-1	TGTGCCAGCGCCCCTGGGACTAGCGGGGGGAACGGTGAGCAGTTCTTC	CASAPGTSGGNGEQFF
TRBV7-9	.	once	TRBJ2-5	TGTGCCAGCAGCCCCGCGGGAGAGACCCAGTACTTC	CASSPAGETQYF
TRBV9	.	few	TRBJ2-5	TGTGCCAGCAGCTCGCGGGGAGCCGGGGGAGAGACCCAGTACTTC	CASSSRGAGGETQYF
TRBV2	TRBD2	.	TRBJ2-3	TGTGCCAGCAGTCTTCGGACTAGCGGGGGGGCATTCGCAGCGGCCGATACGCAGTATTTT	CASSLRTSGGAFAAADTQYF
TRBV15	.	.	TRBJ1-4	TGTGCCACCGGAGAACTGGGGGCCAGGAGGGAAAAACTGTTTTTT	CATGELGARREKLFF
TRBV25-1	.	.	TRBJ1-2	TGTGCCAGCAGCCCTGCGGGGGAGGGAGGCTACACCTTC	CASSPAGEGGYTF
TRBV10-1	TRBD2	.	TRBJ2-3	TGCGCCAGCAGTGACCCTCTAGCGGGGGGCAATACGCAGTATTTT	CASSDPLAGGNTQYF
TRBV2	.	once	TRBJ2-7	TGTGCCAGCAGTCGGGACTACGAGCAGTACTTC	CASSRDYEQYF
TRBV25-1	TRBD1	.	TRBJ1-6	TGTGCCAGCAGTGGAACCACCAACAGGGGGTCACCCCTCCACTTT	CASSGTTNRGSPLHF
TRBV9	.	.	TRBJ2-7	TGTGCCAGCAGCGTAGGGGCAGAATCCTACGAGCAGTACTTC	CASSVGAESYEQYF
TRBV21-1	.	once	TRBJ2-7	TGTGCCAGCAGCAAAGCCAGGGGGGACCGGGAACAGCAGTACTTC	CASSKARGDREQQYF
TRBV25-1	TRBD2	.	TRBJ2-1	TGTGCCAGCAGTGAACCGGGACTAGCGGGGGCCACATACAATGAGCAGTTCTTC	CASSEPGLAGATYNEQFF
TRBV7-8	TRBD1	.	TRBJ2-7	TGTGCCAGCAGCCCCTTCGTGACAGGGATGTACGAGCAGTACTTC	CASSPFVTGMYEQYF
TRBV5-4	TRBD2	.	TRBJ2-7	TGTGCCAGCAGCTTGCCCGCCGGGGGGGCCCTTCACGAGCAGTACTTC	CASSLPAGGALHEQYF
TRBV13	.	.	TRBJ1-2	TGTGCCAGCAGCTTAACTACAGGCCCCACGTATGGCTACACCTTC	CASSLTTGPTYGYTF
TRBV2	TRBD2	.	TRBJ2-7	TGTGCCAGCAGAGCACCGGGGGGGCCAACTTCCTACGAGCAGTACTTC	CASRAPGGPTSYEQYF
TRBV19	.	once	TRBJ1-1	TGTGCCAGTAGTATTGGAGGGGATAACACTGAAGCTTTCTTT	CASSIGGDNTEAFF
TRBV6-4	.	.	TRBJ1-2	TGTGCCAGCAGTGACTCGACAGGCAGGGTAAAGGGCTACACCTTC	CASSDSTGRVKGYTF
TRBV4-1	.	.	TRBJ1-2	TGCGCCAGCAGCCAAGATAGGGGGTGGGGCTATGGCTACACCTTC	CASSQDRGWGYGYTF
TRBV6-4	.	.	TRBJ1-2	TGTGCCAGCAGTGACTCGCAGTTTAACTATGGCTACACCTTC	CASSDSQFNYGYTF
TRBV18	.	.	TRBJ1-3	TGTGCCAGCTCACCACCGTCCACAGCTGGAAACACCATATATTTT	CASSPPSTAGNTIYF
TRBV9	TRBD2	.	TRBJ2-1	TGTGCCAGCAGCGCAGAGAGGGGAGGGCGGCAGTTCTTC	CASSAERGGRQFF
TRBV27	.	.	TRBJ2-1	TGTGCCAGCAACCACCGCGCAACGGACAATGAGCAGTTCTTC	CASNHRATDNEQFF
TRBV4-1	TRBD2	.	TRBJ2-2	TGCGCCAGCAGCCAAGGCCCTAGCGGGGGGATTGACACCGGGGAGCTGTTTTTT	CASSQGPSGGIDTGELFF
TRBV19	.	.	TRBJ1-1	TGTGCCAGTAGTATGGAGTCAGTGGGGGGTTGGACTGAAGCTTTCTTT	CASSMESVGGWTEAFF
TRBV27	TRBD2	.	TRBJ2-7	TGTGCCAGCAGCCAGACCGGGACTAGCGGGGGCGAGCAGTACTTC	CASSQTGTSGGEQYF